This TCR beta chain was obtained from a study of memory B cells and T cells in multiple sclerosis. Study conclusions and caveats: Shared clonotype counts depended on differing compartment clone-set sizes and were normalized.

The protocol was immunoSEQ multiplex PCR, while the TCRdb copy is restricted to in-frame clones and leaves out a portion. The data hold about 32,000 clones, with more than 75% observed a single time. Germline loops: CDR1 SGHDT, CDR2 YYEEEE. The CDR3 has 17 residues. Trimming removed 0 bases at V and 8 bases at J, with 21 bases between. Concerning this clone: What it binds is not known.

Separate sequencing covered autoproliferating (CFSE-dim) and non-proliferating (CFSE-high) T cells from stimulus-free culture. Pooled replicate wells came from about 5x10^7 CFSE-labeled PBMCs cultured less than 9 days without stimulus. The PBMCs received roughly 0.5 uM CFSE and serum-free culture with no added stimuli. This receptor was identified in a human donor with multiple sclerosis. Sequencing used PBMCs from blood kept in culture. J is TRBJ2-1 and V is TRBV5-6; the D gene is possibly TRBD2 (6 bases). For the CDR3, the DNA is TGTGCCAGCAGCTTGGATCGGGGACTCCCATTCGTGGATGAGCAGTTCTTC. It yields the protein CASSLDRGLPFVDEQFF.